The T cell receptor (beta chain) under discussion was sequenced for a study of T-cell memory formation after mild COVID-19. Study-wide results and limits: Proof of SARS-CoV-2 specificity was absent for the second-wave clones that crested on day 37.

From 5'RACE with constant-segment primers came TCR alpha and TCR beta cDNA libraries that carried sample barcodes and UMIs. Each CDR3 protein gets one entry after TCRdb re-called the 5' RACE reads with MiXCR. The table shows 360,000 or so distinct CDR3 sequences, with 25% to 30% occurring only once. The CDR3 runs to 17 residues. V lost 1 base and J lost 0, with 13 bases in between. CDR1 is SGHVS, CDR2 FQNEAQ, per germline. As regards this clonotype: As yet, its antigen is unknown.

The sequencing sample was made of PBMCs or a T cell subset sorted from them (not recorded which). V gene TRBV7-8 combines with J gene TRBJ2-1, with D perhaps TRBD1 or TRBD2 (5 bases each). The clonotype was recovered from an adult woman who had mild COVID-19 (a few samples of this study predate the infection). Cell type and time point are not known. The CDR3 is CASSLGTGDVSYNEQFF. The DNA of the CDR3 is TGTGCCAGCAGCTTAGGGACCGGGGACGTCTCCTACAATGAGCAGTTCTTC.